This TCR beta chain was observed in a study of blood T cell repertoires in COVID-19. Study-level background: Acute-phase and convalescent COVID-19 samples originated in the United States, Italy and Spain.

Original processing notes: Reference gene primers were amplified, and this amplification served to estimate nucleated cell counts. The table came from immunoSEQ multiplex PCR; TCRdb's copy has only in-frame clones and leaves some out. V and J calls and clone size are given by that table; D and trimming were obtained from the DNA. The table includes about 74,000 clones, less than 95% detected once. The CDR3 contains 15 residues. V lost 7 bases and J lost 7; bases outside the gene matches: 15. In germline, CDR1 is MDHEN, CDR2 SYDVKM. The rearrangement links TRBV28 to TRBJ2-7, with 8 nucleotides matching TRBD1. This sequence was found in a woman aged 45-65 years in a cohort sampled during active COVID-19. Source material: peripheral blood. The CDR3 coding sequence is TGTGCCAGCACCCCCGGGGACAGGCCCCTAGGGGAGCAGTACTTC. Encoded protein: CASTPGDRPLGEQYF.